The 6 T cell receptor beta chains given below trace back to one sample, sequenced in a study of blood T cells in healthy people across ages. A sample-barcoded 5' primer and a J-beta primer mix were used in a second PCR of about 6 to 11 cycles. TCRdb analysed the 5' RACE reads with MiXCR anew, one entry per CDR3 protein. Of about 780,000 distinct CDR3 sequences listed, around a quarter are singletons. These data were also reused for a study on T cells of mothers and their children.

Sequenced input: blood. These receptors all come from a boy between 10 and 17 years old in good health.

This clonotype was seen only a few times. This chain joins TRBV27 and TRBJ1-2, with D possibly matching TRBD1 (5 bases). Trimming stripped 10 bases from V and 0 bases from J, with 18 bases between. The V gene's germline CDR1 is MNHEY and CDR2 SMNVEV (reference sequence). This CDR3 is 15 amino acids long. CDR3 protein: CANNPSRTPNYGYTF. The DNA of the CDR3 is TGTGCCAACAACCCGTCCAGGACACCTAACTATGGCTACACCTTC.

The sample holds a few counts of this clonotype. Its ends do not fully match the called genes, so a read error is possible. J is TRBJ2-7 and V is TRBV30, with D perhaps matching TRBD1 (5 bases). This CDR3 is 10 amino acids long. Germline loops: CDR1 GTSNPN, CDR2 SVGIG (reference sequence). The CDR3, as DNA: TGTGCCTGGAGTGGCAGGGTGACCTATTTC. Its translation: CAWSGRVTYF.

This clonotype was observed a handful of times. The chain couples TRBV10-3 to TRBJ2-3; D gene unclear. Trimming left V 0 bases short and J 4 bases short, with 11 bases between. From germline, CDR1 is ENHRY and CDR2 SYGVKD. The CDR3 length is 15 residues. The CDR3: CAISESSGRADTQYF. CDR3 coding DNA: TGTGCCATCAGTGAGTCCTCGGGTAGGGCAGATACGCAGTATTTT.

This clonotype was seen more than once but under ten times. The V and J genes are TRBV2 and TRBJ2-1, with TRBD2 matching 11 bases. The CDR3 sequence is 13 residues long. From germline, CDR1 is SNHLY and CDR2 FYNNEI. V gave up 6 bases and J gave up 9 bases; unmatched junction bases: 4. CDR3 in DNA: TGTGCCAGCAGATCCGGGACTAGCGGTGAGCAGTTCTTC. This encodes CASRSGTSGEQFF. The full variable domain, its missing parts supplied by reference TRBV2 and TRBJ2-1, is EPEVTQTPSHQVTQMGQEVILRCVPISNHLYFYWYRQILGQKVEFLVSFYNNEISEKSEIFDDQFSVERPDGSNFTLKIRSTKLEDSAMYFCASRSGTSGEQFFGPGTRLTVL.

The V call is TRBV20-1, the J call TRBJ2-5, with a weak D call TRBD1 (6 bases). Between the trimmed V and J ends, which lost 7 bases and 1 base, there was a span of 25 bases. Germline CDR1 DFQATT, CDR2 SNEGSKA (reference sequence). The CDR3 is 17 residues long. CDR3: CSVKAPDRTGPQETQYF. Written as DNA, the CDR3 is TGCAGTGTTAAAGCCCCGGACAGAACGGGGCCCCAAGAGACCCAGTACTTC.

This clonotype has a handful of counts. V gene TRBV18 combines with J gene TRBJ2-1, with 14 bases matching TRBD2. The CDR3 sequence is 15 residues long. Per germline, CDR1 KGHSH and CDR2 LQKENI. Trimming removed 0 bases from V and 9 bases from J; junction bases left unmatched: 1. The chain's CDR3 is CASSPPGLAGVEQFF. Written as DNA, the CDR3 is TGTGCCAGCTCACCACCGGGACTAGCGGGGGTTGAGCAGTTCTTC. Full variable domain (outside the CDR3, taken from reference TRBV18 and TRBJ2-1): NAGVMQNPRHLVRRRGQEARLRCSPMKGHSHVYWYRQLPEEGLKFMVYLQKENIIDESGMPKERFSAEFPKEGPSILRIQQVVRGDSAAYFCASSPPGLAGVEQFFGPGTRLTVL.